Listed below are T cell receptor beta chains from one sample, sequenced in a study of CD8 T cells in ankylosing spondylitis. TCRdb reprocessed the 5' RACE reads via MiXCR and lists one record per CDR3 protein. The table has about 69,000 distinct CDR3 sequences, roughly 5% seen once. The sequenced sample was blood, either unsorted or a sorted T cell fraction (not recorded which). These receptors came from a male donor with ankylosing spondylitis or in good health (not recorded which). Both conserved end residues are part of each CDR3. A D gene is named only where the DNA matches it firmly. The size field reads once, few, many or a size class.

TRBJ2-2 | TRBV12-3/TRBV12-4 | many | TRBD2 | CASSRGLAGGTGELFF | TGTGCCAGCAGTCGGGGACTAGCGGGGGGCACCGGGGAGCTGTTTTTT
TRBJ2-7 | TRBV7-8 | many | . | CASSLEIMGGEQYF | TGTGCCAGCAGCTTAGAGATAATGGGTGGCGAGCAGTACTTC
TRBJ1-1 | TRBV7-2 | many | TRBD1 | CASSTRQGQPEAFF | TGTGCCAGCAGCACTAGACAGGGGCAACCTGAAGCTTTCTTT
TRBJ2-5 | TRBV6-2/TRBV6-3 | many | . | CASSYEERRRPQETQYF | TGTGCCAGCAGTTACGAGGAGAGACGGCGGCCTCAAGAGACCCAGTACTTC
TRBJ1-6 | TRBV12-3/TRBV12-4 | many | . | CASSLWQALAPLHF | TGTGCCAGCAGTTTGTGGCAGGCTTTGGCACCCCTCCACTTT
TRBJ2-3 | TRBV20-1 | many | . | CSARDAAGSTDTQYF | TGCAGTGCTAGAGATGCGGCGGGGTCCACAGATACGCAGTATTTT
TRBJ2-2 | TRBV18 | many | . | CASSPLVVGYTGELFF | TGTGCCAGCTCACCACTTGTAGTGGGTTACACCGGGGAGCTGTTTTTT
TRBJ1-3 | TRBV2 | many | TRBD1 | CASSGQGSGNTIYF | TGTGCCAGCAGTGGACAGGGGTCCGGAAACACCATATATTTT
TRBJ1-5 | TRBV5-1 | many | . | CASSNREVFSNQPQHF | TGCGCCAGCAGCAACAGGGAAGTCTTTAGCAATCAGCCCCAGCATTTT
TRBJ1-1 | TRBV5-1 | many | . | CASSSPIGEAFF | TGCGCCAGCAGTTCCCCCATAGGTGAAGCTTTCTTT